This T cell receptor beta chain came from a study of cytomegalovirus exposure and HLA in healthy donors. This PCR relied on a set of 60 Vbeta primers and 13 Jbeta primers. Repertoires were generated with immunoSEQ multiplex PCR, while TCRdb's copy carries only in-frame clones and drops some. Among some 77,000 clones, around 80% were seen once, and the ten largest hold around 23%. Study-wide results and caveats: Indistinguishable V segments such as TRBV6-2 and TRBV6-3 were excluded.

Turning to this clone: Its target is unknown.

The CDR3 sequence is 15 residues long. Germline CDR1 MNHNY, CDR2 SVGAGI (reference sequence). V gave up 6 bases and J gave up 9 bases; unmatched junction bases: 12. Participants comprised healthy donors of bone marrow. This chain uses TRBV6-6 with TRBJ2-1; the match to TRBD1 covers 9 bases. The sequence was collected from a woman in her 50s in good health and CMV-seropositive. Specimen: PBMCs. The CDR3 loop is CASSTTDRGQGEQFF. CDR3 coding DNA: TGTGCCAGCAGCACCACGGACAGGGGCCAGGGTGAGCAGTTCTTC.